This T cell receptor (beta chain) derives from a study of blood T cell repertoires in COVID-19. As processed by the authors: Using reference gene primer amplification, nucleated cell counts were estimated. The protocol was immunoSEQ multiplex PCR, while the TCRdb copy is restricted to in-frame clones and leaves out a portion. V, J and clone size are taken as reported in that table, and D and trimming were inferred from the DNA itself. Here the sample spans more than 75,000 clones, 87% being singletons. The CDR3 consists of 13 residues. The germline gives CDR1 MNHEY, CDR2 SVGAGI. V lost 7 bases and J 0 bases, leaving 7 bases between the germline ends.

Source material: peripheral blood. The TCR was taken from a man aged 30 to 45 with acute or convalescent COVID-19. The V and J genes are TRBV6-5 and TRBJ2-4; a possible D gene is TRBD2 (5 bases). The CDR3, as DNA: TGTGCCAGCACTAGCCTAGCCAAAAACATTCAGTACTTC. Its translation: CASTSLAKNIQYF.